This TCR beta chain was found in a study of blood T cell repertoires in COVID-19. Overall study: PBMCs, B-cell-depleted T cells, or T cells provided the cDNA or gDNA that made up the material.

The CDR3 is 12 residues long. CDR1 and CDR2 from the germline V gene are SGHRS and YFSETQ. Unmatched junction bases numbered 8, after V lost 4 bases and J lost 11 bases. In the study's own analysis: Estimated nucleated cell counts came from reference gene primer amplification. Clones were sequenced by immunoSEQ multiplex PCR, and TCRdb holds only the in-frame ones, with some missing. V and J calls and clone size are as listed in that table; D and trimming were resolved from the DNA. The repertoire holds nearly 250,000 clones, approximately 90% seen once, with 0.87% in the top ten. This sequence was found in a man over 45 who had been exposed to COVID-19. The material sequenced was PBMCs or T cells enriched from blood (not recorded which). This sequence joins TRBV5-1 and TRBJ2-7; 8 bases match TRBD2. CDR3 amino acids: CASSPNGRGKYV. CDR3 bases: TGCGCCAGCAGCCCAAACGGGAGGGGCAAGTACGTC.